Presented here are 5 T cell receptor beta chains from one specimen sequenced in a study of blood T cells in healthy people across ages. PCR was performed a second time for about 7 to 11 cycles using a sample-barcoded 5' primer and a J-beta primer mix. TCRdb processed the 5' RACE reads anew with MiXCR; each CDR3 protein has one entry. The data contain some 1.7 million distinct CDR3 sequences, 28% of them singletons. Sequencing was carried out using blood. The receptor set was obtained from a woman in her thirties in good health.

This clonotype was recorded once. The V and J genes are TRBV7-9 and TRBJ2-5; 8 bases align to TRBD2. From germline, CDR1 is SEHNR and CDR2 FQNEAQ (reference sequence). J lost 3 bases, V lost 6 bases, and 12 bases had no gene match. The length of the CDR3 is 16 residues. Here the CDR3 DNA reads TGTGCCAGCAGTCTAGGGAATAGCGGGACGAAAGAGACCCAGTACTTC. Its translation: CASSLGNSGTKETQYF.

This sequence joins TRBV6-5 and TRBJ2-3; 8 bases align to TRBD2. Germline V lookup: CDR1 MNHEY, CDR2 SVGAGI. Unmatched junction bases numbered 11, after V lost 6 bases and J lost 6 bases. CDR3 length: 15 residues. DNA for the CDR3: TGTGCCAGCAGCCACCGGAGCGGGGGAGGGGATACGCAGTATTTT. This sequence encodes CASSHRSGGGDTQYF.

CDR3 DNA sequence: TGTGCCAGCAGCCTCGCGGGTTTTCTTGTATCGAGCCAAGAGACCCAGTACTTC. It translates to CASSLAGFLVSSQETQYF. The rearrangement joins TRBV6-1 to TRBJ2-5; D might be TRBD2 (5 bases). Germline CDR1 and CDR2: MNHNS and SASEGT. The CDR3 has 18 amino acids. V lost 6 bases and J lost 1, with 24 bases in between.

This chain uses TRBV11-2 with TRBJ2-1; 7 bases fit TRBD2. The J segment lost 5 bases and the V segment lost 1 base, leaving 2 bases of the junction unmatched. The CDR3 totals 14 residues. CDR1 and CDR2 (germline): SGHAT, FQNNGV. CDR3 protein: CASSLGAGDNEQFF. Here the CDR3 DNA reads TGTGCCAGCAGCTTAGGGGCGGGGGACAATGAGCAGTTCTTC. Complete variable domain (other parts from reference TRBV11-2 and TRBJ2-1): EAGVAQSPRYKIIEKRQSVAFWCNPISGHATLYWYQQILGQGPKLLIQFQNNGVVDDSQLPKDRFSAERLKGVDSTLKIQPAKLEDSAVYLCASSLGAGDNEQFFGPGTRLTVL.

The chain joins TRBV20-1 to TRBJ2-3; D remains ambiguous. Trimming took 5 bases from V and 0 from J, leaving 12 bases between them. CDR3 length: 14 residues. Germline V lookup: CDR1 DFQATT, CDR2 SNEGSKA (reference sequence). This CDR3 reads CSAGLMGSTDTQYF. The CDR3 region has the DNA TGCAGTGCTGGTCTAATGGGTAGCACAGATACGCAGTATTTT.